Each of the 12 T cell receptor beta chains below was sequenced from the same sample in a study of T-cell reconstitution after alpha-beta-depleted transplantation in children. As it was prepared, the TCRbeta library received unique molecular identifiers. TCRdb fed the PCR reads into MiXCR, producing one record per CDR3 protein. The sample yields a few hundred thousand distinct CDR3 sequences, about 9.3% seen once. Here the sequenced sample was PBMCs from the stem cell graft donor, taken from the stem cell graft. These receptors all come from a human donor who donated a stem cell graft to a child with acute lymphoblastic leukemia.

This clonotype was detected only a few times. The chain links TRBV6-2 or TRBV6-3 to TRBJ2-2; no clear D. CDR1 and CDR2 (germline): MNHEY, SVGEGT. Trimming shortened V by 7 bases and J by 1 base, and 10 bases separated the two germline ends. The CDR3 consists of 14 residues. The CDR3 loop reads CASTDDGNTGELFF. CDR3 bases: TGTGCCAGCACCGACGACGGGAACACCGGGGAGCTGTTTTTT.

This clonotype was observed at least ten times. The chain couples TRBV5-1 to TRBJ2-2; no firm D call. The CDR3 is 14 residues long. Germline lookup yields CDR1 SGHRS and CDR2 YFSETQ. Trimming shortened V by 4 bases and J by 3 bases, and 10 bases separated the two germline ends. In nucleotides, the CDR3 is TGCGCCAGCAGCCCGGACGGTCACACCGGGGAGCTGTTTTTT. It encodes CASSPDGHTGELFF.

This clonotype showed up many times. This chain joins TRBV27 and TRBJ2-7, with D tentatively TRBD1 (5 bases). V was trimmed by 5 bases and J by 3 bases, leaving 20 bases between them. This CDR3 has 16 residues. Germline values: CDR1 MNHEY, CDR2 SMNVEV (reference sequence). CDR3 sequence (DNA): TGTGCCAGCAGTCCGACTTCAGGGCAGGAATTCTACGAGCAGTACTTC. This sequence encodes CASSPTSGQEFYEQYF.

This clonotype occurred a few times. This rearrangement joins TRBV20-1 to TRBJ2-6, with D maybe TRBD2 (6 bases). The CDR3 consists of 15 residues. V was shortened by 3 bases and J by 0 bases, with 9 bases between the two germline ends. Germline assignment: CDR1 DFQATT and CDR2 SNEGSKA (reference sequence). The CDR3, as DNA: TGCAGTGCTAGCGCGGGGAACTCTGGGGCCAACGTCCTGACTTTC. The encoded protein is CSASAGNSGANVLTF.

This chain links TRBV7-3 with TRBJ1-1; TRBD1 might be the D (6 bases). Trimming removed 3 bases at V and 4 bases at J, with 21 bases between. The CDR3 is made up of 17 amino acids. Germline assignment: CDR1 SGHTA and CDR2 FQGTGA. CDR3 region: CASSFSQTLTGSTEAFF. Here the CDR3 DNA reads TGTGCCAGCAGCTTCTCCCAAACGTTAACAGGGAGCACTGAAGCTTTCTTT.

The rearrangement links TRBV27 to TRBJ2-7; TRBD2 matches 8 bases. The CDR3 consists of 13 residues. CDR1 is MNHEY and CDR2 is SMNVEV in the germline V gene (reference sequence). The junction had 6 bases not matched to a gene; V was cut back by 7 bases and J by 4 bases. For the CDR3, the DNA is TGTGCCAGCACCCAGGGACTAGAGTACGAGCAGTACTTC. Translated: CASTQGLEYEQYF.

This clonotype has a count of ten or more. The chain is built from TRBV3-1 and TRBJ2-3, with TRBD2 identical over 10 bases. Germline V gives CDR1 LGHDT, CDR2 YNNKEL (reference sequence). V shed 1 base and J 8 bases; nucleotides not matched to a gene: 6. This CDR3 comprises 15 residues. CDR3 region: CASSQVGTSDATQYF. The CDR3 DNA reads as TGTGCCAGCAGCCAAGTGGGGACTAGCGACGCTACGCAGTATTTT.

The chain links TRBV4-3 to TRBJ1-1; D may be TRBD1 (6 bases). Per germline, CDR1 LGHNA and CDR2 YSLEER. V was shortened by 0 bases and J by 0 bases, with 17 bases between the two germline ends. The CDR3 totals 18 residues. DNA for the CDR3: TGCGCCAGCAGCCAAGATTGGGGGGGGGCCGATATGAACACTGAAGCTTTCTTT. This codes for CASSQDWGGADMNTEAFF.

This sequence joins TRBV9 and TRBJ2-2; tentatively, D is TRBD1 (5 bases). Germline V gene data show CDR1 as SGDLS and CDR2 as YYNGEE. The V gene lost 0 bases and the J gene lost 0 bases, with 9 bases spanning the gap. The CDR3 runs 16 residues. DNA of the CDR3: TGTGCCAGCAGCGTAGCAGGGAACCCGAACACCGGGGAGCTGTTTTTT. Encoded protein: CASSVAGNPNTGELFF.

This clonotype has just a few counts. The chain employs TRBV5-6 and TRBJ2-7; possible D gene TRBD1, 6 bases. The CDR3 is made up of 12 amino acids. CDR1 is SGHDT, CDR2 YYEEEE, per germline. V lost 9 bases and J 5 bases, leaving 15 bases between the germline ends. CDR3 amino acids: CANETGRDEQYF. The CDR3 DNA follows: TGTGCCAACGAGACAGGCAGGGACGAGCAGTACTTC.

The table lists this clonotype with many counts. The junction and the germline gene differ at one end; a read error may be behind it. V and J are TRBV29-1 and TRBJ1-1; D unresolved. CDR1 SQVTM and CDR2 ANQGSEA come from the germline V gene. This CDR3 comprises 11 residues. The CDR3 spells CSVVRSRARVF. In nucleotides, the CDR3 is TGCAGCGTTGTCCGCAGCCGGGCGAGGGTCTTT.

This clonotype appeared many times. The V call is TRBV29-1, the J call TRBJ1-1; D is possibly TRBD1 (5 bases). There are 14 residues in the CDR3. With 0 bases removed from V and 11 bases from J, the gap between germline ends came to 19 bases. Germline V CDR1 and CDR2: SQVTM, ANQGSEA. CDR3 loop: CSVEEGGFGGEAFF. CDR3 DNA: TGCAGCGTTGAAGAGGGAGGGTTTGGGGGTGAGGCTTTCTTT.